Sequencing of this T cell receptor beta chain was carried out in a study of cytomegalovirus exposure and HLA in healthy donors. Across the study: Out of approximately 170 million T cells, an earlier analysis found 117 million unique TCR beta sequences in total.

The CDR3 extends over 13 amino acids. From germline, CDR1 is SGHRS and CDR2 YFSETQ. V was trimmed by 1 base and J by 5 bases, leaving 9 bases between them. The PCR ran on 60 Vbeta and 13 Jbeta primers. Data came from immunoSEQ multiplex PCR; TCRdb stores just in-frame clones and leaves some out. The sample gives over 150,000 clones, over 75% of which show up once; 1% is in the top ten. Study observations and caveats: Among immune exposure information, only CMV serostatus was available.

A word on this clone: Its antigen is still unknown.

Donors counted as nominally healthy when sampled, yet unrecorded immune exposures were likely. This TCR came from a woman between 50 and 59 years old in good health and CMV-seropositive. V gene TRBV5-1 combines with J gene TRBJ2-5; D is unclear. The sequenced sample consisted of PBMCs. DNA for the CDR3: TGCGCCAGCAGCTTGAAGCGATCGGAGACCCAGTACTTC. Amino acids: CASSLKRSETQYF.